The 15 T cell receptor beta chains reported below all come from one sample, sequenced in a study of blood T cell repertoires in COVID-19. TCRdb's table, derived via immunoSEQ multiplex PCR, lists solely in-frame clones and lacks some. This sample has approximately 280,000 clones; roughly 85% occur once, and the top ten carry about 10%. The sequencing input was peripheral blood. These receptors were obtained from a woman in her sixties or seventies with acute or convalescent COVID-19.

The chain uses TRBV11-2 and TRBJ1-3; 7 bases are a match to TRBD1. In germline, CDR1 is SGHAT, CDR2 FQNNGV. Trimming cost V 4 bases and J 0 bases; bases outside gene matches: 6. The CDR3 spans 16 residues. CDR3 sequence reads: CASSSGQGDSGNTIYF. In nucleotides, the CDR3 is TGTGCCAGCAGCTCCGGCCAGGGGGACTCTGGAAACACCATATATTTT.

V gene TRBV7-9 combines with J gene TRBJ2-1; 7 bases line up with TRBD2. V dropped 8 bases and J dropped 2; count of bases not matched to a gene: 9. The CDR3 extends over 15 amino acids. In germline, CDR1 is SEHNR, CDR2 FQNEAQ (reference sequence). CDR3 nucleotides: TGTGCCAGCCCCCGCGGCGGGGGAACCTACAATGAGCAGTTCTTC. Its translation is CASPRGGGTYNEQFF. Variable domain in full (rest from reference TRBV7-9 and TRBJ2-1): DTGVSQNPRHKITKRGQNVTFRCDPISEHNRLYWYRQTLGQGPEFLTYFQNEAQLEKSRLLSDRFSAERPKGSFSTLEIQRTEQGDSAMYLCASPRGGGTYNEQFFGPGTRLTVL.

The chain is built from TRBV6-6 and TRBJ1-5; no reliable D call. V lost 3 bases, J lost 0 bases, and 9 bases lay in between. This CDR3 comprises 15 residues. CDR1 is MNHNY, CDR2 SVGAGI, per germline (reference sequence). The DNA for the CDR3 is TGTGCCAGCAGTTATGAGAAATATAGCAATCAGCCCCAGCATTTT. Translation gives CASSYEKYSNQPQHF.

The rearrangement links TRBV11-3 to TRBJ2-3; D perhaps matches TRBD2 (7 bases). Trimming took off 5 bases at V and 9 bases at J, with 15 bases between the two ends. The CDR3 is 13 amino acids. Germline V gene lookup returns CDR1 SGHNT and CDR2 YENEEA. CDR3 DNA sequence: TGTGCCAGCAGCCGCAGGGGAGGGATGACGCAGTATTTT. Its translation: CASSRRGGMTQYF.

The J gene is TRBJ2-7, the V gene TRBV5-6; no firm D call. Per the germline V gene, CDR1 is SGHDT and CDR2 is YYEEEE. The CDR3 extends over 12 amino acids. The V end lost 1 base, the J end lost 7 bases, and 9 bases lay between the germline ends. The CDR3 here is CASSLLAKEQYF. The CDR3 DNA follows: TGTGCCAGCAGCTTGCTTGCTAAAGAGCAGTACTTC. Full variable domain (rest looked up from reference TRBV5-6 and TRBJ2-7): DAGVTQSPTHLIKTRGQQVTLRCSPKSGHDTVSWYQQALGQGPQFIFQYYEEEERQRGNFPDRFSGHQFPNYSSELNVNALLLGDSALYLCASSLLAKEQYFGPGTRLTVT.

V is TRBV5-1 and J is TRBJ2-2, with D tentatively TRBD2 (7 bases). This CDR3 region has 16 residues. CDR1 and CDR2 from the germline V gene are SGHRS and YFSETQ. Trimming took off 4 bases at V and 3 bases at J, with 16 bases between the two ends. CDR3 DNA: TGCGCCAGCAGCCCATGGGGGGGGCTAGACACCGGGGAGCTGTTTTTT. Translated: CASSPWGGLDTGELFF.

The V gene is TRBV7-3, the J gene TRBJ1-1; D remains unclear. The V end was cut by 4 bases, the J end by 1 base, with 7 bases between. Germline lookup yields CDR1 SGHTA and CDR2 FQGTGA. The CDR3 length is 13 residues. CDR3: CASSSSQNTEAFF. The CDR3 region has the DNA TGTGCCAGCAGCTCATCCCAGAACACTGAAGCTTTCTTT.

The chain couples TRBV30 to TRBJ1-2; TRBD1 agrees at 9 bases. V was pared by 4 bases and J by 2 bases, with 5 bases of the junction left unmatched. This CDR3 has 14 residues. Germline V lookup: CDR1 GTSNPN, CDR2 SVGIG (reference sequence). DNA for the CDR3: TGTGCCTGGACCCGGGACAGGGCAAACTATGGCTACACCTTC. Translation gives CAWTRDRANYGYTF. Complete variable domain (other parts from reference TRBV30 and TRBJ1-2): SQTIHQWPATLVQPVGSPLSLECTVEGTSNPNLYWYRQAAGRGLQLLFYSVGIGQISSEVPQNLSASRPQDRQFILSSKKLLLSDSGFYLCAWTRDRANYGYTFGSGTRLTVV.

The gene calls are TRBV3-1 (or the pseudogene TRBV3-2) and TRBJ2-7, with 9 positions matching TRBD2. CDR3 length: 18 residues. The trim removed 1 base at V and 0 bases at J, leaving 10 bases unmatched. Germline V lookup: CDR1 LGHDT, CDR2 YNNKEL (reference sequence). Here the CDR3 DNA reads TGTGCCAGCAGCCAAGGCGGGTTTCTAGCGGGACGCTCCTACGAGCAGTACTTC. Protein product: CASSQGGFLAGRSYEQYF.

The rearrangement joins TRBV27 to TRBJ2-4, with a weak D call TRBD1 (5 bases). This CDR3 comprises 14 residues. V was shortened by 4 bases and J by 5 bases, with 12 bases between the two germline ends. CDR1 and CDR2 (germline): MNHEY, SMNVEV (reference sequence). In DNA, the CDR3 is TGTGCCAGCAGTTCCAGGGATAGCCAAAACATTCAGTACTTC. Encoded protein: CASSSRDSQNIQYF.

This chain links TRBV24-1 with TRBJ2-1; 8 bases are a match to TRBD1. Unmatched junction bases numbered 6, after V lost 3 bases and J lost 3 bases. The CDR3 sequence is 16 residues long. Germline CDR1 reads KGHDR; CDR2 reads SFDVKD. The CDR3 coding sequence is TGTGCCACCAGTGATCCCGCGGGACAGGACTACAATGAGCAGTTCTTC. Translation: CATSDPAGQDYNEQFF.

This chain links TRBV6-5 with TRBJ2-7, with D maybe TRBD2 (6 bases). Germline V gene sequence: CDR1 MNHEY, CDR2 SVGAGI. V lost 3 bases and J lost 1, with 13 bases in between. The CDR3 spans 15 residues. The CDR3 here is CASSYGRTRSYEQYF. The CDR3 coding sequence is TGTGCCAGCAGTTATGGGAGGACCCGGTCCTACGAGCAGTACTTC.

This clone was seen more than once but under ten times. J is TRBJ1-2 and V is TRBV7-6; D remains ambiguous. From germline, CDR1 is SGHVS and CDR2 FNYEAQ. The CDR3 is 13 residues long. V was cut by 5 bases and J by 5 bases, with 12 bases left in between. The CDR3 reads CASSAQTSYGYTF. CDR3 nucleotide sequence: TGTGCCAGCAGCGCTCAAACTTCATATGGCTACACCTTC.

The V call is TRBV24-1, the J call TRBJ2-1; no firm D call. The CDR3 consists of 15 residues. Trimming stripped 3 bases from V and 7 bases from J, with 15 bases between. Germline-derived CDR1 and CDR2 are KGHDR and SFDVKD. CDR3 residues: CATSDPRVVTNEQFF. The CDR3 nucleotides read TGTGCCACCAGTGATCCCCGGGTAGTTACGAATGAGCAGTTCTTC.

This clone was detected only a few times. The chain employs TRBV12-3 or TRBV12-4 and TRBJ1-2; D call uncertain. The ends were cut back, 3 bases at V and 5 bases at J, with 10 bases in the middle. This CDR3 contains 13 residues. The CDR3 region has the DNA TGTGCCAGCAGTTTTTCCATCCGGTATGGCTACACCTTC. Amino acids: CASSFSIRYGYTF.